These T cell receptor beta chains were read from a single sample in a study of CD8+ T cells in alopecia areata. Here immunoSEQ multiplex PCR was the method, and the copy in TCRdb shows in-frame clones only, minus some. The sample consists of some 150,000 clones, around 87% of them appearing once. The sample here was CD8+ T cells sorted from blood, taken at week 4, from a patient treated with tofacitinib. These receptors all come from a human donor with alopecia areata. Each CDR3 is given with its conserved first and last residue. D genes are given only for firm matches. Some rows mark clone size as missing; the rest say once, few, many or name a class of expanded clone.

j_call v_call clone_size d_call cdr3_nt cdr3_aa
TRBJ2-3 TRBV6-5 - - TGTGCCAGCAGTTACTCGATCAGGGCCAACACAGATACGCAGTATTTT CASSYSIRANTDTQYF
TRBJ2-5 TRBV7-9 - - TGTGCCAGCAGCCCACCCGGACGGACTCAAGAGACCCAGTACTTC CASSPPGRTQETQYF
TRBJ2-1 TRBV13 - - TGTGCCAGCAGCTCCGGGACACCTTCCTACAATGAGCAGTTCTTC CASSSGTPSYNEQFF
TRBJ2-5 TRBV5-1 - - TGCGCCAGCAGCTTGTACAGAGTGGAGGAGACCCAGTACTTC CASSLYRVEETQYF
TRBJ2-7 TRBV2 - TRBD2 TGTGCCAGCAGTGGAGGCACTAGCGCAAGTTCCTACGAGCAGTACTTC CASSGGTSASSYEQYF
TRBJ2-3 TRBV6-6 - - TGTGCCAGCACGGGGGCGCACACAGATACGCAGTATTTT CASTGAHTDTQYF
TRBJ2-7 TRBV7-2 - TRBD2 TGTGCCAGCAGCTTAGGCGGGAGGGCCTACGAGCAGTACTTC CASSLGGRAYEQYF
TRBJ2-3 TRBV6-1 - TRBD2 TGTGCCAGCAGTGTTACTAGCGGGGGGGCGGATACGCAGTATTTT CASSVTSGGADTQYF
TRBJ2-1 TRBV5-4 - - TGTGCCAGCAGCTTGGGGGAGTCTCGCAATGAGCAGTTCTTC CASSLGESRNEQFF
TRBJ2-1 TRBV2 few TRBD2 TGTGCCAGCAGGAGCGGCGTGACACAGTCCTTACTAGCGGGGTCCAATGAGCAGTTCTTC CASRSGVTQSLLAGSNEQFF
TRBJ2-2 TRBV20-1 - - TGCAGTGCTAGAGATGTCGGGGAGCTGTTTTTT CSARDVGELFF
TRBJ1-2 TRBV29-1 - - TGCAGCGTGGAGGGGCAGTCTAACTATGGCTACACCTTC CSVEGQSNYGYTF
TRBJ2-1 TRBV15 - TRBD2 TGTGCCACCAGCAGAATTGGGACTAGCGGGAGGGACTACAATGAGCAGTTCTTC CATSRIGTSGRDYNEQFF
TRBJ2-2 TRBV21-1 - - TGTGCCAGCAGCACAGAGCTGTTTTTT CASSTELFF